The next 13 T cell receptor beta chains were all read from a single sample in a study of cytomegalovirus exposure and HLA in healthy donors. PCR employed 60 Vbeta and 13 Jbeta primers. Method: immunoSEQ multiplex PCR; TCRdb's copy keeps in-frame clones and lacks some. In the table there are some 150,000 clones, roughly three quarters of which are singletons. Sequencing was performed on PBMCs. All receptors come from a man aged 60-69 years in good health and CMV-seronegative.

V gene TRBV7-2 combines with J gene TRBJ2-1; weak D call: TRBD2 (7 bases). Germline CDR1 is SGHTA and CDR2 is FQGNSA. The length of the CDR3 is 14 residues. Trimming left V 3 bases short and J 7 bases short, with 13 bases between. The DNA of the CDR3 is TGTGCCAGCAGCTTCGGGGGGCGTGGGAATGAGCAGTTCTTC. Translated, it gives CASSFGGRGNEQFF.

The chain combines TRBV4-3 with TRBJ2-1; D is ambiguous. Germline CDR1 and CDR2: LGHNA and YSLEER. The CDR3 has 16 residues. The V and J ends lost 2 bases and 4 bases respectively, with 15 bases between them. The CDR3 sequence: CASSQSLGLRYNEQFF. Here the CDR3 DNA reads TGCGCCAGCAGCCAATCGCTCGGTTTACGGTACAATGAGCAGTTCTTC.

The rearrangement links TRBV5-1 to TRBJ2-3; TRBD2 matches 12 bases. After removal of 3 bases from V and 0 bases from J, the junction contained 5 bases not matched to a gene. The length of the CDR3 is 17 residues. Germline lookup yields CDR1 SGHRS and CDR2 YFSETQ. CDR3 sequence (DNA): TGCGCCAGCAGCTGGTCTAGCGGGGGGGATAGCACAGATACGCAGTATTTT. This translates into CASSWSSGGDSTDTQYF.

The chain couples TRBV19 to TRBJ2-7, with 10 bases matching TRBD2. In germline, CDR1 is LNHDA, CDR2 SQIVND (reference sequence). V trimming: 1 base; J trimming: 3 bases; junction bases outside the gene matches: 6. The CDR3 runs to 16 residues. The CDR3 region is CASSIAASGGFYEQYF. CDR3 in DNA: TGTGCCAGTAGTATAGCCGCTAGCGGGGGCTTCTACGAGCAGTACTTC.

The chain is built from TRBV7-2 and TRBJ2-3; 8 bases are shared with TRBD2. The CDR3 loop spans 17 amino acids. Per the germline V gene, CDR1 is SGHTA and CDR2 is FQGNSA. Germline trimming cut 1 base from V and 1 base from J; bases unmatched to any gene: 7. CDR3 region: CASSLVGPGGGTDTQYF. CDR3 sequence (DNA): TGTGCCAGCAGCTTAGTGGGTCCGGGAGGGGGCACAGATACGCAGTATTTT.

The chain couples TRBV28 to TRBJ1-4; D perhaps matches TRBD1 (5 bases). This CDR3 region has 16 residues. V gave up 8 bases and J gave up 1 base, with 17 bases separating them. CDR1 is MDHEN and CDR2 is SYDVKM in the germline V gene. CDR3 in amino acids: CASGSPGDRTNEKLFF. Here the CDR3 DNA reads TGTGCCAGCGGCTCCCCTGGTGACAGAACTAATGAAAAACTGTTTTTT.

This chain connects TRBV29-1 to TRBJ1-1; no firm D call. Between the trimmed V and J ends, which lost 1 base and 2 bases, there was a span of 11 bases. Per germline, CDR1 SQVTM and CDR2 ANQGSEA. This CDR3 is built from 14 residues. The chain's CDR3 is CSVEGGNGNTEAFF. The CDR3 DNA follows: TGCAGCGTTGAAGGTGGTAACGGTAACACTGAAGCTTTCTTT. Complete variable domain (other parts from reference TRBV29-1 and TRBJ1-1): SAVISQKPSRDICQRGTSLTIQCQVDSQVTMMFWYRQQPGQSLTLIATANQGSEATYESGFVIDKFPISRPNLTFSTLTVSNMSPEDSSIYLCSVEGGNGNTEAFFGQGTRLTVV.

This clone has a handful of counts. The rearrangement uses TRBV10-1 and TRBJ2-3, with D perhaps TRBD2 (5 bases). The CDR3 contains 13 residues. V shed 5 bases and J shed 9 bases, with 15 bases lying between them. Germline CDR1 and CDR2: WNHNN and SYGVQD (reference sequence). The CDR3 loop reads CASSSSPTGTQYF. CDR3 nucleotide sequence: TGCGCCAGCAGTTCTAGCCCCACGGGGACGCAGTATTTT.

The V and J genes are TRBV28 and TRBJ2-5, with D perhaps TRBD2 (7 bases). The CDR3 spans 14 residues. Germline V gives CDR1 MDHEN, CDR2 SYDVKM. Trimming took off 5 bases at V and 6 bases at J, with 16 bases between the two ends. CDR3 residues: CASSGGGARKTQYF. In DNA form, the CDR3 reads TGTGCCAGCAGTGGAGGGGGGGCCAGAAAGACCCAGTACTTC.

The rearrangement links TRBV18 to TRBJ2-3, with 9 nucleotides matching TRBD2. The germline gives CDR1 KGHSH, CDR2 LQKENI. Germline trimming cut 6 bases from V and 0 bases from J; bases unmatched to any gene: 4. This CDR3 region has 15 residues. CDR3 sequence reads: CASSRLAGSTDTQYF. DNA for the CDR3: TGTGCCAGCTCCAGGCTAGCGGGAAGCACAGATACGCAGTATTTT. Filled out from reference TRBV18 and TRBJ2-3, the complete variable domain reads NAGVMQNPRHLVRRRGQEARLRCSPMKGHSHVYWYRQLPEEGLKFMVYLQKENIIDESGMPKERFSAEFPKEGPSILRIQQVVRGDSAAYFCASSRLAGSTDTQYFGPGTRLTVL.

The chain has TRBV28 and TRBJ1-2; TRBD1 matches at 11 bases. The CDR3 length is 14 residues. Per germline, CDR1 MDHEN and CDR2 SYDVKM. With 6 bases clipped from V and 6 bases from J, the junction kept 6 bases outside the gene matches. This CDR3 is CASRGTGGNHGYTF. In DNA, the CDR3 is TGTGCCAGCAGGGGGACAGGGGGAAACCATGGCTACACCTTC.

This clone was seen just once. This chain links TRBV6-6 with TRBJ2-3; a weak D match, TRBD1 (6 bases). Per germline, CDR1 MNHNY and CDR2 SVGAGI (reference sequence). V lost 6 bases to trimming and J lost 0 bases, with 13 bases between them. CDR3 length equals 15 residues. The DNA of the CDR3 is TGTGCCAGCAGCCGGACAGCTTTTAGCACAGATACGCAGTATTTT. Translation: CASSRTAFSTDTQYF.

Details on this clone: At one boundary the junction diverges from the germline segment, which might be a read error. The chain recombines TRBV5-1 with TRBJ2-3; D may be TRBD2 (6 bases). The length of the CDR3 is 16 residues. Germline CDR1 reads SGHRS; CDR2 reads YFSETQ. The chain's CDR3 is CASSVRLGGGTDTQYF. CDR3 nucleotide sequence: TGCGCCAGCAGCGTCAGACTAGGAGGCGGCACGGATACGCAGTATTTT.